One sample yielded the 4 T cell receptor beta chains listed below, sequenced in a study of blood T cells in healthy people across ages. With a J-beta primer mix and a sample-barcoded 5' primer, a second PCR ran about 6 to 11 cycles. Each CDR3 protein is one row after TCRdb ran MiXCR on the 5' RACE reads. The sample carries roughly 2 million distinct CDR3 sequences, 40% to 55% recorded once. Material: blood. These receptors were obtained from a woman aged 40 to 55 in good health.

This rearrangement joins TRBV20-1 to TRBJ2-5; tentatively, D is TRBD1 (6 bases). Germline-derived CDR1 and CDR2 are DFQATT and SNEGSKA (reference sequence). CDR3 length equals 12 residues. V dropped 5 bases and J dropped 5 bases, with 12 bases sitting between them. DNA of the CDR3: TGCAGTGCTTCTACAGGGTCTGAGACCCAGTACTTC. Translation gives CSASTGSETQYF.

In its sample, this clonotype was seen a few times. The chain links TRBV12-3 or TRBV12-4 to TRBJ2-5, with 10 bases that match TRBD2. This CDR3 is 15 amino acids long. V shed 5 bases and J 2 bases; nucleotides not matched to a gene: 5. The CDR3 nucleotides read TGTGCCAGCAGTCCTATACTAGCGGGACAAGAGACCCAGTACTTC. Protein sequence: CASSPILAGQETQYF.

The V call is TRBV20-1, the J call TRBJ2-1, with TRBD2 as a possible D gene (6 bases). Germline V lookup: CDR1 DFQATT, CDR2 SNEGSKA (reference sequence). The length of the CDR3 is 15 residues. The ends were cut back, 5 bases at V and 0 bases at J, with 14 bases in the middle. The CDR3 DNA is TGCAGTGCTCGCGGGGACCGGAGCTCCTACAATGAGCAGTTCTTC. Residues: CSARGDRSSYNEQFF.

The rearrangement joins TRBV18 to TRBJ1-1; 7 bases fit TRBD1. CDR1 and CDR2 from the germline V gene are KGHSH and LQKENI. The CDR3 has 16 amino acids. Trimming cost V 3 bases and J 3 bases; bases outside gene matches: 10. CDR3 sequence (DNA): TGTGCCAGCTCACCCCAAGCGGGACAGCTACACACTGAAGCTTTCTTT. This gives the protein CASSPQAGQLHTEAFF.